Below, 17 T cell receptor beta chains from the same sample are listed, as sequenced in a study of blood T cells in healthy people across ages. A second 7 to 11 cycle PCR used barcoded and J-beta primers. TCRdb re-analysed the 5' RACE reads in MiXCR, keeping a single row per CDR3 protein. There are about 940,000 distinct CDR3 sequences in the sample; under 50% occur only once, and around 15% lies in the top ten. Sequences were obtained from blood. The receptors here all came from a man under 40 in good health.

The rearrangement uses TRBV6-1 and TRBJ2-2; D gene uncertain. Looked up from germline, CDR1 is MNHNS and CDR2 is SASEGT. Trimming removed 6 bases at V and 7 bases at J, with 12 bases between. The CDR3 length is 13 residues. Here the CDR3 reads CASSPILFGELFF. In DNA, the CDR3 is TGTGCCAGCAGCCCAATACTATTCGGGGAGCTGTTTTTT.

This clonotype was seen only a few times. The V and J genes are TRBV30 and TRBJ2-7; D may be TRBD1 (6 bases). CDR3 size: 13 residues. V was shortened by 7 bases and J by 4 bases, with 17 bases between the two germline ends. Germline CDR1 GTSNPN, CDR2 SVGIG (reference sequence). CDR3 DNA: TGTGCCTTGGGGGCCCGACCTACTTACGAGCAGTACTTC. The encoded protein is CALGARPTYEQYF.

The chain combines TRBV20-1 with TRBJ2-3; D uncertain. The CDR3 has 15 amino acids. Trimming shortened V by 3 bases and J by 4 bases, and 17 bases separated the two germline ends. From germline, CDR1 is DFQATT and CDR2 SNEGSKA (reference sequence). The CDR3 DNA follows: TGCAGTGCTAGTTGGTTGCCGGAAGAGGCAGATACGCAGTATTTT. Residues: CSASWLPEEADTQYF.

This clonotype was picked up a small number of times. The chain has TRBV20-1 and TRBJ2-3; D possibly corresponds to TRBD2 (6 bases). Per germline, CDR1 DFQATT and CDR2 SNEGSKA (reference sequence). The V end was cut by 5 bases, the J end by 1 base, with 22 bases between. The CDR3 has 17 amino acids. CDR3 sequence reads: CSAGGFSSERRTDTQYF. CDR3 sequence (DNA): TGCAGTGCTGGCGGGTTTTCTAGCGAACGTCGCACAGATACGCAGTATTTT.

This chain's CDR3 is CASSKRVEAPDTQYF. CDR3 bases: TGTGCCAGCAGCAAACGGGTAGAGGCCCCAGATACGCAGTATTTT. The V gene is TRBV14, the J gene TRBJ2-3, with no clear D. This CDR3 contains 15 residues. The germline V gene has CDR1 SGHDN and CDR2 FVKESK. V gave up 5 bases and J gave up 4 bases, with 16 bases separating them.

This clonotype appeared many times. This rearrangement joins TRBV29-1 to TRBJ2-5; 9 nucleotides line up with TRBD2. J lost 5 bases, V lost 6 bases, and 13 bases had no gene match. From germline, CDR1 is SQVTM and CDR2 ANQGSEA. There are 15 residues in the CDR3. The CDR3 DNA sequence: TGCAGCGTCAAGCGGACTAGCGATCCACAGGAGACCCAGTACTTC. Protein sequence: CSVKRTSDPQETQYF.

The rearrangement uses TRBV11-3 and TRBJ2-5; 11 bases agree with TRBD2. V was pared by 0 bases and J by 11 bases, with 11 bases of the junction left unmatched. Germline V CDR1 and CDR2: SGHNT, YENEEA. CDR3 length: 16 residues. The CDR3 here is CASSLEGGSGGGEQYF. In DNA, the CDR3 is TGTGCCAGCAGCTTAGAAGGAGGTAGCGGGGGGGGTGAGCAGTACTTC.

This sequence joins TRBV4-2 and TRBJ2-3; 11 bases are shared with TRBD2. The CDR3 is 18 residues long. J gave up 4 bases and V 0 bases, and 9 bases lay outside the gene matches. Germline assignment: CDR1 LGHNA and CDR2 YNFKEQ. The chain's CDR3 is CASSQDRLTSGSADTQYF. CDR3 sequence (DNA): TGTGCCAGCAGCCAAGATCGCTTAACTAGCGGGAGTGCAGATACGCAGTATTTT.

This clonotype was detected many times. One end of the junction is discordant with germline, which a read error may explain. CDR3: CASSLAGTGSYEQYF. The CDR3 DNA reads TGTGCCAGCAGCTTAGCCGGGACAGGGAGTTACGAGCAGTACTTC. The rearrangement uses TRBV5-1 and TRBJ2-7, with 9 bases matching TRBD1. Germline-derived CDR1 and CDR2 are SGHRS and YFSETQ. CDR3 size: 15 residues.

The V and J genes are TRBV29-1 and TRBJ1-5; TRBD1 might be the D (6 bases). CDR3 size: 15 residues. From germline, CDR1 is SQVTM and CDR2 ANQGSEA. V was shortened by 4 bases and J by 2 bases, with 15 bases between the two germline ends. This chain's CDR3 is CSVAPAGVGNQPQHF. CDR3 nucleotide sequence: TGCAGCGTTGCCCCTGCAGGGGTGGGCAATCAGCCCCAGCATTTT.

This clonotype was seen a few times. The chain has TRBV9 and TRBJ2-5, with D unresolved. The germline CDR1 and CDR2 sequences are SGDLS and YYNGEE. V lost 3 bases and J 5 bases, leaving 14 bases between the germline ends. The CDR3 totals 14 residues. CDR3 residues: CASSGGIHGETQYF. CDR3 nucleotides: TGTGCCAGCAGCGGGGGTATTCACGGGGAGACCCAGTACTTC.

This rearrangement joins TRBV18 to TRBJ2-1, with TRBD1 matching over 7 bases. The V segment lost 3 bases and the J segment 9 bases; nucleotides outside the gene matches: 2. The CDR3 covers 12 residues. The germline gives CDR1 KGHSH, CDR2 LQKENI. CDR3 coding DNA: TGTGCCAGCTCACCTACAGGGGTTGAGCAGTTCTTC. It yields the protein CASSPTGVEQFF.

This clonotype was observed at least ten times. The rearrangement links TRBV27 to TRBJ2-5; 8 bases match TRBD2. Germline values: CDR1 MNHEY, CDR2 SMNVEV (reference sequence). The V gene end was trimmed by 7 bases and the J gene end by 2 bases; junction bases not matched to a gene: 9. The CDR3 is 15 amino acids. CDR3 residues: CASKPLRGGQETQYF. In DNA form, the CDR3 reads TGTGCCAGCAAGCCTCTCCGGGGGGGTCAAGAGACCCAGTACTTC.

The rearrangement uses TRBV7-2 and TRBJ2-7; D possibly corresponds to TRBD2 (6 bases). CDR3 length: 16 amino acids. Germline CDR1 is SGHTA and CDR2 is FQGNSA. V gave up 3 bases and J gave up 0 bases, with 15 bases separating them. Written as DNA, the CDR3 is TGTGCCAGCAGCTTTGGTAGCGGACGGAGCTCCTACGAGCAGTACTTC. Amino acids: CASSFGSGRSSYEQYF.

The V and J genes are TRBV27 and TRBJ1-1, with D perhaps TRBD1 (5 bases). The germline CDR1 and CDR2 sequences are MNHEY and SMNVEV (reference sequence). The V end was cut by 1 base, the J end by 1 base, with 10 bases between. This CDR3 has 15 residues. CDR3 nucleotides: TGTGCCAGCAGTTTATTTGCAGGGTCGAACACTGAAGCTTTCTTT. This sequence encodes CASSLFAGSNTEAFF.

The rearrangement uses TRBV2 and TRBJ1-3; D is perhaps TRBD1 (5 bases). This CDR3 is built from 16 residues. Trimming took 2 bases from V and 0 from J, leaving 11 bases between them. Per germline, CDR1 SNHLY and CDR2 FYNNEI. The CDR3 DNA reads TGTGCCAGCAGTGAAATACAGGCACACTCTGGAAACACCATATATTTT. This encodes CASSEIQAHSGNTIYF.

This chain uses TRBV9 with TRBJ2-5, with D possibly matching TRBD2 (6 bases). The end of the DNA fits TRBJ2-7 better, so the J call may be wrong. This CDR3 is built from 15 residues. Germline assignment: CDR1 SGDLS and CDR2 YYNGEE. CDR3 loop: CASSAGDGLFHEQYF. The CDR3 coding sequence is TGTGCCAGCAGCGCGGGGGACGGACTATTCCACGAGCAGTACTTC.